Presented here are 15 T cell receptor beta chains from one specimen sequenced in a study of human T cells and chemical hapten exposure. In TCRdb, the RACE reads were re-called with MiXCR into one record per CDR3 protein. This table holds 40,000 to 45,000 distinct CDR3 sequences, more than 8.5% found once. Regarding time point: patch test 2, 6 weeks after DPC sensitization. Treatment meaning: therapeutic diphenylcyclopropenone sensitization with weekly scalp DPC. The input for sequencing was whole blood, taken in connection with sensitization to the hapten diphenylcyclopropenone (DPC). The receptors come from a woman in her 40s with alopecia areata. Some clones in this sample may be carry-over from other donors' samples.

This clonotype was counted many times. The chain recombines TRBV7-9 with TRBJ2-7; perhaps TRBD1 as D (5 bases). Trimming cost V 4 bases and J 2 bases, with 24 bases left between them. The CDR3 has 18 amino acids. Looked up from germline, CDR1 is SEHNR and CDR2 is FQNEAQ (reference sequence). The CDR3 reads CASSSSFRLGPTTYEQYF. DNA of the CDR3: TGTGCCAGCAGCTCCTCTTTCCGTCTGGGGCCCACTACCTACGAGCAGTACTTC.

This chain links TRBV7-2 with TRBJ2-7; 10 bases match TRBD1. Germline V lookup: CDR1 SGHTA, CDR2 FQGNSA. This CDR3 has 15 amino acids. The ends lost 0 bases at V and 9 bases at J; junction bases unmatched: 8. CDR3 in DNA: TGTGCCAGCAGCTTAGCTGGGACAGGGGCCGCCGGGCAGTACTTC. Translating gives CASSLAGTGAAGQYF.

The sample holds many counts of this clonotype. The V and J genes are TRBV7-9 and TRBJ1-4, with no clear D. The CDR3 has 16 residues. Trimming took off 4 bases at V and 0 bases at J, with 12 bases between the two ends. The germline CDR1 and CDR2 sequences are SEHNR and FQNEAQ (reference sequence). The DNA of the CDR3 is TGTGCCAGCAGCTCCTTTGACGGAACAACTAATGAAAAACTGTTTTTT. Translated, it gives CASSSFDGTTNEKLFF.

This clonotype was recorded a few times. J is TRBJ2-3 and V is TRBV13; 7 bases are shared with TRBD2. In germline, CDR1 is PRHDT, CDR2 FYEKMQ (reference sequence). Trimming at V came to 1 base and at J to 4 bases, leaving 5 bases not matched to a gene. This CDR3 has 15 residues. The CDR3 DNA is TGTGCCAGCAGCTTAGAAGCTAGCGGCGCAGATACGCAGTATTTT. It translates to CASSLEASGADTQYF.

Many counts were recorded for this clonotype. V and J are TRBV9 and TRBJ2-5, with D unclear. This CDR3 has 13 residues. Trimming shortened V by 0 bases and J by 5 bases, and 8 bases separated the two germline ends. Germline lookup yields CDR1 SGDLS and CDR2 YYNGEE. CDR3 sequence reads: CASSVAGRETQYF. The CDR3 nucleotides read TGTGCCAGCAGCGTAGCTGGACGGGAGACCCAGTACTTC.

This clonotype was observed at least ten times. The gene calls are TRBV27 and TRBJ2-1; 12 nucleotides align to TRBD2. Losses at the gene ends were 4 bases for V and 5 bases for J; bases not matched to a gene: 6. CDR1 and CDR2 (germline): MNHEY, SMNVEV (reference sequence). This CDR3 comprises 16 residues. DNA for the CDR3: TGTGCCAGCAGTTGGCTAGCGGGGGGGCGAGACAATGAGCAGTTCTTC. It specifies CASSWLAGGRDNEQFF.

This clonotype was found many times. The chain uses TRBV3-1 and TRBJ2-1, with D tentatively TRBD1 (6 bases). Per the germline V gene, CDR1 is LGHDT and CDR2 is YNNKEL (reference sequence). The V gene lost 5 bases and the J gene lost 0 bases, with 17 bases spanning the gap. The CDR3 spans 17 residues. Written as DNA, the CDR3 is TGTGCCAGCAGCTCAGGACAGAGCTCGAGCTCCTACAATGAGCAGTTCTTC. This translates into CASSSGQSSSSYNEQFF.

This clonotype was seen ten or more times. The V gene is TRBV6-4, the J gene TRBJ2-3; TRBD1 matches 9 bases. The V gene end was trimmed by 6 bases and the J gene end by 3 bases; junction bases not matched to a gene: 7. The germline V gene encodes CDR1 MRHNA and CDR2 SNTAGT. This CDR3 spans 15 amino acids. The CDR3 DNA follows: TGTGCCAGCAGCCACGGGACAGGGCATACAGATACGCAGTATTTT. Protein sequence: CASSHGTGHTDTQYF.

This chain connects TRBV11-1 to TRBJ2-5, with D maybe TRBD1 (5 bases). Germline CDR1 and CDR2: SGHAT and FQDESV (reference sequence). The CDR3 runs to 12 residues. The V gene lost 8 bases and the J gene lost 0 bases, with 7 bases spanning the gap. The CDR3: CASRRDQETQYF. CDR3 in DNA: TGTGCCAGCCGCAGGGACCAAGAGACCCAGTACTTC.

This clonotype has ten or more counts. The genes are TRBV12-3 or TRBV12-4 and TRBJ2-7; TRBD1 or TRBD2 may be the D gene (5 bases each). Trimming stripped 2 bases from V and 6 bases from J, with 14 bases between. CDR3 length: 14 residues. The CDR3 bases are TGTGCCAGCAGTTTATACGGTGGGACGTCCGAGCAGTACTTC. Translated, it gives CASSLYGGTSEQYF.

This CDR3 reads CASSQDGKTQETQYF. The CDR3 nucleotides read TGCGCCAGCAGCCAAGATGGCAAGACCCAAGAGACCCAGTACTTC. J is TRBJ2-5 and V is TRBV4-1, with no clear D. The CDR3 consists of 15 residues. The V and J ends lost 0 bases and 1 base respectively, with 9 bases between them. CDR1 is MGHRA, CDR2 YSYEKL, per germline.

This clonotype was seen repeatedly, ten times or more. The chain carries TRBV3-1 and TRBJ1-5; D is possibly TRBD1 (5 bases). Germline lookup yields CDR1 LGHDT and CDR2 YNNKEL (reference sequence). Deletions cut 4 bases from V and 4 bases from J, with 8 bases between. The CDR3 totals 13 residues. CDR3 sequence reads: CASSLGRNQPQHF. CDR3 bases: TGTGCCAGCAGCCTGGGGCGTAATCAGCCCCAGCATTTT. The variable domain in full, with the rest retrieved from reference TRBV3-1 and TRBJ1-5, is DTAVSQTPKYLVTQMGNDKSIKCEQNLGHDTMYWYKQDSKKFLKIMFSYNNKELIINETVPNRFSPKSPDKAHLNLHINSLELGDSAVYFCASSLGRNQPQHFGDGTRLSIL.

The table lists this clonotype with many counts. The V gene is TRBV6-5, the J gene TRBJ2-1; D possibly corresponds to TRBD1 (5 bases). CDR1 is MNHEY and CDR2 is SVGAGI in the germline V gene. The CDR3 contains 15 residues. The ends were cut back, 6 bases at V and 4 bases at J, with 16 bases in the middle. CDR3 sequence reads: CASSLKGNDYNEQFF. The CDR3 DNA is TGTGCCAGCAGCCTCAAGGGGAACGATTACAATGAGCAGTTCTTC.

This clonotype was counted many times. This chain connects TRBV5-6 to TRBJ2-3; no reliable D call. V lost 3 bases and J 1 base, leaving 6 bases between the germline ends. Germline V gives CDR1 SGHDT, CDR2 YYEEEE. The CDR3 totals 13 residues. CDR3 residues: CASSSLRTDTQYF. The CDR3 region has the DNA TGTGCCAGCAGCTCCCTTCGCACAGATACGCAGTATTTT.

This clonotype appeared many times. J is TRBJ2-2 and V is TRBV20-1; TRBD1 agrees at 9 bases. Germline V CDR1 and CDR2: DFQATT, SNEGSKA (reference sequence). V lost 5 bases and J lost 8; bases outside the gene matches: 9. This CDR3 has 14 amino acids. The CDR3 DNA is TGCAGTGCTCACGGGACAGGGAGTTCAGGGGAGCTGTTTTTT. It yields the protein CSAHGTGSSGELFF.